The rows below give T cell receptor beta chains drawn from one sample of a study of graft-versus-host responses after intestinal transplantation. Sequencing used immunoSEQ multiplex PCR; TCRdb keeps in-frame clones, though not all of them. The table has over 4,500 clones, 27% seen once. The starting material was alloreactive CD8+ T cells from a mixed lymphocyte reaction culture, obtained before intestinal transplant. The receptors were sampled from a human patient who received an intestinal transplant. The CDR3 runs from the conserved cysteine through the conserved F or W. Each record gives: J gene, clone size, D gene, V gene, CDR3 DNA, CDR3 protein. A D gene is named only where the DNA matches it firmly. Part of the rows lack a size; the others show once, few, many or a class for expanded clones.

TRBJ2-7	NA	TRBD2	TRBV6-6	TGTGCCAGCAGCCTACTAGCGGGAGGATCCTACGAGCAGTACTTC	CASSLLAGGSYEQYF
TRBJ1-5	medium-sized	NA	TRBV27	TGTGCCAGCAGCGAGGGGAATTGGGGGCCCCAGCATTTT	CASSEGNWGPQHF
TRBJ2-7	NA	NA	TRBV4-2	TGTGCCAGCAGCTATGACCTACTTTACGAGCAGTACTTC	CASSYDLLYEQYF
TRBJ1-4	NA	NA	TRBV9	TGTGCCAGCAGCGAGGGGACGGTAAAAGCCGAAAAACTGTTTTTT	CASSEGTVKAEKLFF
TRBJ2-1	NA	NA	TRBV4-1	TGCGCCAGCAGCCAAGAAGATAGGCCGACCTACAATGAGCAGTTCTTC	CASSQEDRPTYNEQFF
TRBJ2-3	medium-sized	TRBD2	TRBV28	TGTGCCAGCAGTAAACCGGGACTAGCGCCTAGCACAGATACGCAGTATTTT	CASSKPGLAPSTDTQYF
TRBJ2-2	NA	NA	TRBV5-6	TGTGCCAGCAGCTTCGGGGTAGGCGCCGGGGAGCTGTTTTTT	CASSFGVGAGELFF
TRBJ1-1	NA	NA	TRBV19	TGTGCCAGTAAAGGGGATTACACTGAAGCTTTCTTT	CASKGDYTEAFF
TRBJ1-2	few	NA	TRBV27	TGTGCCAGCAGACAGGGTCTTAATGGCTACACCTTC	CASRQGLNGYTF
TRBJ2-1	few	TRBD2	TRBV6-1	TGTGCCAGCAGTTTGAGCGGGGGCTACAATGAGCAGTTCTTC	CASSLSGGYNEQFF
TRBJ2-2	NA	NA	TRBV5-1	TGCGCCAGCAGCGACGGGAGGAACACCGGGGAGCTGTTTTTT	CASSDGRNTGELFF
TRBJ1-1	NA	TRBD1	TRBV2	TGTGCCAGCAGTAACCCGACAGGGGGCACTGAAGCTTTCTTT	CASSNPTGGTEAFF
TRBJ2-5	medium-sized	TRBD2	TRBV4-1	TGCGCCAGCAGCCCTCCGGGACTAGCACCGGAGACCCAGTACTTC	CASSPPGLAPETQYF
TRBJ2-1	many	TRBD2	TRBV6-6	TGTGCCAGCAGTTACTCTAGCGGGACTGAGCAGTTCTTC	CASSYSSGTEQFF
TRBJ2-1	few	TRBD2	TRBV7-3	TGTGCCAGCAGCTTAAGGACTAGCGGCAAAGAATACAATGAGCAGTTCTTC	CASSLRTSGKEYNEQFF
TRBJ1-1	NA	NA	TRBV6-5	TGTGCCAGCAGTATTGGGGAAAACACTGAAGCTTTCTTT	CASSIGENTEAFF
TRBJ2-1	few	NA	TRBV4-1	TGCGCCAGCAGCCAAGAGCCGGACGGAGGCTATGAGCAGTTCTTC	CASSQEPDGGYEQFF
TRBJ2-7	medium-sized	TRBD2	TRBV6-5	TGTGCCAGCAGTTACGTAGTAGCGGGAACGGGGGAGCAGTACTTC	CASSYVVAGTGEQYF
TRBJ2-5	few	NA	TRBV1	TGCACCAGCAGCCTCGGCGAGACCCAGTACTTC	CTSSLGETQYF
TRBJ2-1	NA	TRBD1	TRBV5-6	TGTGCCAGCAGCCAGACCGGGACAGGGATCGACAATGAGCAGTTCTTC	CASSQTGTGIDNEQFF
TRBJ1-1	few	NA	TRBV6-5	TGTGCCAGCAGTCCCTATCAGGGGAGCACTGAAGCTTTCTTT	CASSPYQGSTEAFF
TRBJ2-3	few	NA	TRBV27	TGTGCCAGCAGTTTAGGAACTTACCACACAGATACGCAGTATTTT	CASSLGTYHTDTQYF
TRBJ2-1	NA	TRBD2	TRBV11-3	TGTGCCAGCAGCTTAGCGGGGGGCAATGAGCAGTTCTTC	CASSLAGGNEQFF
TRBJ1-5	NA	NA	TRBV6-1	TGTGCCAGCAATCCGACAGATAGCAATCAGCCCCAGCATTTT	CASNPTDSNQPQHF
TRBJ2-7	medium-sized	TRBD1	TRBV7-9	TGTGCCAGCAGCTCTCCGGGACAGAGGCCCTACGAGCAGTACTTC	CASSSPGQRPYEQYF
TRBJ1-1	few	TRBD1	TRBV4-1	TGCGCCAGCAGCCCCGGGACAGATGAAGCTTTCTTT	CASSPGTDEAFF
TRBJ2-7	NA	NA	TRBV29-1	TGCAGCGTTGAAGTGGCAGCCTACGAGCAGTACTTC	CSVEVAAYEQYF
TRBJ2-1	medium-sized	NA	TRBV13	TGTGCCAGCAGCCCTCCTAGTAGCGTGAAACAGTTCTTC	CASSPPSSVKQFF
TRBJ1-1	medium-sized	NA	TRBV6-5	TGTGCCAGCAGTTACACAGGGTTCACTGAAGCTTTCTTT	CASSYTGFTEAFF
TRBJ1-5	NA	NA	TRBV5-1	TGCGCCAGCAGCTTGACGTGTAATCAGCCCCAGCATTTT	CASSLTCNQPQHF
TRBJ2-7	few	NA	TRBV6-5	TGTGCCAGCAGTTTATCCAGTCCGGGAACCTACGAGCAGTACTTC	CASSLSSPGTYEQYF
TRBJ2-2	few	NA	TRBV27	TGTGCCAGCCTGGACTTCCAGGACACCGGGGAGCTGTTTTTT	CASLDFQDTGELFF
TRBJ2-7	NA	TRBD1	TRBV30	TGTGCCTGGAGTGCCCTAACAGGGGTGCCCCCTTTTCGGTGGTACTTC	CAWSALTGVPPFRWYF
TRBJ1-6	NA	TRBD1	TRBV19	TGTGCCAGTACTACACAGGGGGCCGACTCACCCCTCCACTTT	CASTTQGADSPLHF
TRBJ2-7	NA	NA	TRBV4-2	TGTGCCAGCAGCCAAGGAGCGCCAGCGGTAGGGTACGAGCAGTACTTC	CASSQGAPAVGYEQYF
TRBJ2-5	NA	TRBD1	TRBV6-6	TGTGCCAGCAGTTACCCTCAGGGGGCTCTGGGGGAGACCCAGTACTTC	CASSYPQGALGETQYF
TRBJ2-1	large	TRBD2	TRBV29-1	TGCAGCGCCGGACTAGCGGGCAATGAGCAGTTCTTC	CSAGLAGNEQFF
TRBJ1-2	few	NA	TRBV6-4	TGTGCCAGCAGTTACTCGGGCACTTCCTATGGCTACACCTTC	CASSYSGTSYGYTF
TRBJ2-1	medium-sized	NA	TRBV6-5	TGTGCCAGCAGAACAGGCTATTACTCCTACAATGAGCAGTTCTTC	CASRTGYYSYNEQFF
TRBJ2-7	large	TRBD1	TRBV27	TGTGCCAGCAGTACCGGGACAGGGGGCTACGAGCAGTACTTC	CASSTGTGGYEQYF
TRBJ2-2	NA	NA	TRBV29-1	TGCAACGTCGAGGCAATGGGTACCGGGGAGCTGTTTTTT	CNVEAMGTGELFF
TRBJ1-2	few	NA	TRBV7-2	TGTGCCAGCAGCCAAGATGAAACCCAGGAGGCCTATGGCTACACCTTC	CASSQDETQEAYGYTF
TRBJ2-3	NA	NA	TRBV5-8	TGTGCCAGCAGCTTTTACGGGTTTAGCACAGATACGCAGTATTTT	CASSFYGFSTDTQYF
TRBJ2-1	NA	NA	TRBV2	TGTGCCAGCAGTGAAACGGCTAGCTCCTACAATGAGCAGTTCTTC	CASSETASSYNEQFF
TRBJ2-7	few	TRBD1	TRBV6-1	TGTGCCAGCAGTTATGGACAGGGGGCCTACGAGCAGTACTTC	CASSYGQGAYEQYF
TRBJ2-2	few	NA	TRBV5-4	TGTGCCAGCAGCTTGGCCCCAGGGTCCACCGGGGAGCTGTTTTTT	CASSLAPGSTGELFF
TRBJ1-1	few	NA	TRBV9	TGTGCCAGCAGCGGCTCCGACGGAAACGAAGCTTTCTTT	CASSGSDGNEAFF
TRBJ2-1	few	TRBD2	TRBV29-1	TGCAGCGTTGAAGCCCCTAGCGGGTACAATGAGCAGTTCTTC	CSVEAPSGYNEQFF
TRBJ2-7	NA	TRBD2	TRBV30	TGTGCCTGGAGCCCCGGACTAGCGGGGGATCCCTACGAGCAGTACTTC	CAWSPGLAGDPYEQYF
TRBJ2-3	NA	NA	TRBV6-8	TGTGCCAGCGGGTTAGGTCCCGCGAATACGCAGTATTTT	CASGLGPANTQYF
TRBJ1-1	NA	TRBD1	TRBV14	TGTGCCAGCAGCCAAGTGGGACAGGGGGCAAACACTGAAGCTTTCTTT	CASSQVGQGANTEAFF
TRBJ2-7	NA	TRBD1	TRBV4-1	TGCGCCAGCAGCCAAGTCACAGGGGCCCCCTACGAGCAGTACTTC	CASSQVTGAPYEQYF
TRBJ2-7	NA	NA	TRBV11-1	TGTGCCAGCAGCGTTGGGAGTTCCTACGAGCAGTACTTC	CASSVGSSYEQYF
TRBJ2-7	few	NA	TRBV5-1	TGCGCCAGCAGCTGGGAGACCGCCTACGAGCAGTACTTC	CASSWETAYEQYF
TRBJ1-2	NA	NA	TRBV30	TGTGCCTGGAGGGGACATGTCTATGGCTACACCTTC	CAWRGHVYGYTF